These T cell receptor beta chains were read from a single sample in a study of blood T cell repertoires in COVID-19. The table came from immunoSEQ multiplex PCR; TCRdb's copy has only in-frame clones and leaves some out. The sample yields around 60,000 clones, about 88% seen once. Sequenced: peripheral blood. All receptors derive from a man aged 70-80 years with acute or convalescent COVID-19. Each CDR3 is given with its conserved first and last residue. The D gene is left open where the match is weak. Only some rows state a clone size, as once, few, many or a class for expanded clones.

CDR3 protein: CASSQVRGGVTEAFF
CDR3 DNA: TGCGCCAGCAGCCAAGTACGGGGCGGGGTCACTGAAGCTTTCTTT
J gene: TRBJ1-1
D gene: NA
clone size: NA
V gene: TRBV4-3

CDR3 protein: CASSLGGTATNYGYTF
CDR3 DNA: TGTGCCAGCAGCTTAGGGGGGACAGCAACTAACTATGGCTACACCTTC
J gene: TRBJ1-2
D gene: TRBD1
clone size: NA
V gene: TRBV11-2

CDR3 protein: CASSLDRFEQFF
CDR3 DNA: TGTGCCAGCAGTTTAGACAGATTTGAGCAGTTCTTC
J gene: TRBJ2-1
D gene: NA
clone size: NA
V gene: TRBV12-3/TRBV12-4

CDR3 protein: CAITGTGGTETQYF
CDR3 DNA: TGTGCCATTACAGGGACAGGGGGCACAGAGACCCAGTACTTC
J gene: TRBJ2-5
D gene: TRBD1
clone size: NA
V gene: TRBV30

CDR3 protein: CASSVLQGSEKLFF
CDR3 DNA: TGTGCCAGCAGTGTTTTACAGGGTTCTGAAAAACTGTTTTTT
J gene: TRBJ1-4
D gene: NA
clone size: NA
V gene: TRBV28

CDR3 protein: CAFSRGSMNTEAFF
CDR3 DNA: TGTGCCTTTAGCCGGGGGTCTATGAACACTGAAGCTTTCTTT
J gene: TRBJ1-1
D gene: NA
clone size: NA
V gene: TRBV30

CDR3 protein: CASSQPAGNSYNEQFF
CDR3 DNA: TGCGCCAGCAGCCAACCCGCAGGGAATTCCTACAATGAGCAGTTCTTC
J gene: TRBJ2-1
D gene: NA
clone size: NA
V gene: TRBV4-1

CDR3 protein: CASSLPGQGVRTGELFF
CDR3 DNA: TGTGCCAGCAGTTTACCGGGACAGGGGGTCCGCACCGGGGAGCTGTTTTTT
J gene: TRBJ2-2
D gene: TRBD1
clone size: NA
V gene: TRBV28

CDR3 protein: CASSGTTAGDTQYF
CDR3 DNA: TGTGCCAGCAGCGGGACTACTGCGGGAGATACGCAGTATTTT
J gene: TRBJ2-3
D gene: TRBD2
clone size: NA
V gene: TRBV2

CDR3 protein: CASSYSTGTGNTIYF
CDR3 DNA: TGTGCCAGCAGTTACTCTACAGGGACTGGAAACACCATATATTTT
J gene: TRBJ1-3
D gene: NA
clone size: NA
V gene: TRBV6-5

CDR3 protein: CASSIGRQRNTEAFF
CDR3 DNA: TGTGCCAGTAGTATAGGCAGACAGAGGAACACTGAAGCTTTCTTT
J gene: TRBJ1-1
D gene: NA
clone size: NA
V gene: TRBV19

CDR3 protein: CASSYSPGQGNPLAKNIQYF
CDR3 DNA: TGTGCCAGCAGTTACTCGCCGGGACAGGGAAACCCTTTAGCCAAAAACATTCAGTACTTC
J gene: TRBJ2-4
D gene: TRBD1
clone size: once
V gene: TRBV6-2/TRBV6-3

CDR3 protein: CASSLKTGRRDTF
CDR3 DNA: TGTGCCAGCAGTCTTAAGACAGGGCGGCGCGACACCTTC
J gene: TRBJ1-2
D gene: TRBD1
clone size: NA
V gene: TRBV28

CDR3 protein: CASEGDGVNTEAFF
CDR3 DNA: TGTGCCAGCGAGGGGGATGGCGTGAACACTGAAGCTTTCTTT
J gene: TRBJ1-1
D gene: NA
clone size: few
V gene: TRBV9

CDR3 protein: CASSPQLMTGIDSNQPQHF
CDR3 DNA: TGTGCCAGCAGCCCCCAGCTAATGACAGGGATCGATAGCAATCAGCCCCAGCATTTT
J gene: TRBJ1-5
D gene: TRBD1
clone size: NA
V gene: TRBV5-6

CDR3 protein: CATRDRVDQGTYNEQFF
CDR3 DNA: TGTGCCACCCGGGACAGGGTTGACCAAGGCACCTACAATGAGCAGTTCTTC
J gene: TRBJ2-1
D gene: TRBD1
clone size: NA
V gene: TRBV4-2

CDR3 protein: CASSLQGGYYEQYF
CDR3 DNA: TGTGCCAGCAGCTTGCAGGGTGGATACTACGAGCAGTACTTC
J gene: TRBJ2-7
D gene: NA
clone size: NA
V gene: TRBV7-2

CDR3 protein: CASSSGRDTEAFF
CDR3 DNA: TGTGCCAGCTCCTCTGGGAGGGACACTGAAGCTTTCTTT
J gene: TRBJ1-1
D gene: NA
clone size: NA
V gene: TRBV12-3/TRBV12-4

CDR3 protein: CASSPQGGYGYTF
CDR3 DNA: TGTGCCAGCAGCCCACAGGGGGGGTATGGCTACACCTTC
J gene: TRBJ1-2
D gene: TRBD1
clone size: NA
V gene: TRBV7-9

CDR3 protein: CAISEGAGEGYGYTF
CDR3 DNA: TGTGCCATCAGTGAGGGGGCAGGGGAGGGCTATGGCTACACCTTC
J gene: TRBJ1-2
D gene: NA
clone size: NA
V gene: TRBV10-3

CDR3 protein: CASSIMTQGANTEAFF
CDR3 DNA: TGTGCCAGCAGCATCATGACCCAGGGGGCGAACACTGAAGCTTTCTTT
J gene: TRBJ1-1
D gene: TRBD1
clone size: NA
V gene: TRBV9

CDR3 protein: CSSAGRGAVQETQYF
CDR3 DNA: TGCAGTTCTGCAGGCAGGGGCGCAGTACAAGAGACCCAGTACTTC
J gene: TRBJ2-5
D gene: NA
clone size: NA
V gene: TRBV29-1

CDR3 protein: CASSSKAGTGEGTEAFF
CDR3 DNA: TGTGCCAGCAGCTCAAAAGCCGGGACAGGGGAAGGCACTGAAGCTTTCTTT
J gene: TRBJ1-1
D gene: TRBD1
clone size: NA
V gene: TRBV5-4

CDR3 protein: CASSFGSREAEAFF
CDR3 DNA: TGTGCCAGCAGCTTTGGCTCCAGGGAAGCTGAAGCTTTCTTT
J gene: TRBJ1-1
D gene: NA
clone size: NA
V gene: TRBV7-9